This T cell receptor beta chain was found in a study of coeliac disease. Study information: Coeliac patients had newly diagnosed active disease, refractory type I disease, or gluten-free diet control.

The CDR3 length is 16 residues. Germline V CDR1 and CDR2: SGHTA, FQGNSA. V lost 5 bases and J lost 1; bases outside the gene matches: 3. Study results and limitations: Few TRB amino acid sequences were shared between samples; most were unique.

Method: immunoSEQ multiplex PCR; TCRdb's copy keeps in-frame clones and lacks some. This sample has 5,100 or so clones; 69% occur once, and the top ten carry more than 11%. With respect to this clone: Its cognate antigen is unknown.

This TCR was recovered from a woman aged 40 to 49. Input material: lymphocytes from the gut lamina propria. J is TRBJ2-3 and V is TRBV7-2; 13 positions match TRBD2. The CDR3 DNA reads as TGTGCCAGCAGCACCGGACTAGCGGGGGGCACAGATACGCAGTATTTT. Translated, it gives CASSTGLAGGTDTQYF.